The entry below describes one T cell receptor (beta chain). The antigen is undetermined. Data came from immunoSEQ multiplex PCR; TCRdb stores just in-frame clones and leaves some out. Of some 23,000 clones listed, approximately 76% are singletons. These data belong to a study of vaccination effects on CD4 cells after COVID-19. Study summary: The second dose preceded post-vaccine samples by a median of 72 days.

Before sequencing took place, the ViraFEST assay used viral peptide pools to expand antigen-specific CD4+ T cells. The culture ran for approximately 10 days, and then CD4+ T cells were isolated. Two-dose vaccination with either BNT162b2 or mRNA-1273 was given to the participants. Wells of roughly 2.1 million PBMC each were grown with 9.5 to 10 IU/ml IL-2 and approximately 9.5 ug/ml peptides. The CDR3 has 14 amino acids. V lost 1 base and J lost 4, with 8 bases in between. Germline V lookup: CDR1 SGHRS, CDR2 YFSETQ. The TCR sequence derives from a human donor who received a COVID-19 vaccine. The specimen was CD4+ T cells from PBMCs cultured with HCoV-229E spike peptides, collected after COVID-19 vaccination. The chain carries TRBV5-1 and TRBJ2-2; no definite D call. The chain's CDR3 is CASSLMDVTGELFF. The DNA of the CDR3 is TGCGCCAGCAGCTTGATGGACGTCACCGGGGAGCTGTTTTTT.